One sample yielded the 29 T cell receptor beta chains listed below, sequenced in a study of CD4 T cells in relation to SARS-CoV-2 and coronaviruses. Unexposed donor CD4+ T cells date from about 2011-2019, before the COVID-19 pandemic. TCRdb's table, derived via immunoSEQ multiplex PCR, lists solely in-frame clones and lacks some. The sample comprises under 70,000 clones, about nine tenths of which are singletons, and under 1.5% rests with the top ten. Sequenced input: memory CD4+ T cells from PBMCs. Source of these receptors: a human donor in good health.

This chain links TRBV20-1 with TRBJ1-2; D gene ambiguous. The CDR3 is 11 amino acids. V was pared by 7 bases and J by 3 bases, with 9 bases between. Germline V lookup: CDR1 DFQATT, CDR2 SNEGSKA (reference sequence). The CDR3: CSGQADYGYTF. CDR3 in DNA: TGCAGTGGGCAGGCGGACTATGGCTACACCTTC.

This chain uses TRBV9 with TRBJ2-5; D may be TRBD2 (6 bases). Trimming took 3 bases from V and 1 from J, leaving 16 bases between them. The CDR3 consists of 16 residues. From germline, CDR1 is SGDLS and CDR2 YYNGEE. The CDR3 here is CASSAGTGAPQETQYF. The CDR3 nucleotides read TGTGCCAGCAGCGCAGGGACGGGAGCGCCCCAAGAGACCCAGTACTTC.

The chain recombines TRBV4-1 with TRBJ2-7; 7 bases agree with TRBD2. The CDR3 loop spans 16 amino acids. V gave up 5 bases and J gave up 2 bases; unmatched junction bases: 12. From germline, CDR1 is MGHRA and CDR2 YSYEKL. In nucleotides, the CDR3 is TGCGCCAGCAGCAAGGACCTAACGGGACTAACCTACGAGCAGTACTTC. Translating it yields CASSKDLTGLTYEQYF.

The J gene is TRBJ1-1, the V gene TRBV19; TRBD1 matches at 7 bases. Per germline, CDR1 LNHDA and CDR2 SQIVND (reference sequence). After removal of 10 bases from V and 1 base from J, the junction contained 15 bases not matched to a gene. This CDR3 spans 16 amino acids. The CDR3, as DNA: TGTGCCACCTACCCTCCACAGGGGTGGGCGAACACTGAAGCTTTCTTT. Translating gives CATYPPQGWANTEAFF.

The chain couples TRBV5-7 to TRBJ1-3; perhaps TRBD1 as D (5 bases). TRBV5-7 is recorded as an ORF, its role being uncertain. CDR3 size: 17 residues. Trimming stripped 4 bases from V and 0 bases from J, with 17 bases between. CDR3 coding DNA: TGTGCCAGCAGCCTAACAAGGAGGGGTAGCTCTGGAAACACCATATATTTT. It codes for CASSLTRRGSSGNTIYF.

This clone was found a few times. The chain carries TRBV7-2 and TRBJ2-3, with 7 bases matching TRBD2. Trimming removed 2 bases from V and 1 base from J; junction bases left unmatched: 0. The CDR3 has 14 residues. Germline CDR1 and CDR2: SGHTA and FQGNSA. In DNA, the CDR3 is TGTGCCAGCAGCTTAAGCGGGGGCACAGATACGCAGTATTTT. Its protein is CASSLSGGTDTQYF.

The rearrangement links TRBV18 to TRBJ2-1, with TRBD2 matching over 13 bases. Germline V CDR1 and CDR2: KGHSH, LQKENI. The CDR3 is made up of 20 amino acids. V dropped 1 base and J dropped 0; count of bases not matched to a gene: 9. The CDR3 sequence is CASSPRAGTSGASSYNEQFF. The CDR3 bases are TGTGCCAGCTCACCACGCGCCGGGACTAGCGGGGCGAGCTCCTACAATGAGCAGTTCTTC. The full variable domain, its missing parts supplied by reference TRBV18 and TRBJ2-1, is NAGVMQNPRHLVRRRGQEARLRCSPMKGHSHVYWYRQLPEEGLKFMVYLQKENIIDESGMPKERFSAEFPKEGPSILRIQQVVRGDSAAYFCASSPRAGTSGASSYNEQFFGPGTRLTVL.

This clone was counted a single time. The CDR3 protein is CSARDTGELFF. CDR3 DNA sequence: TGCAGTGCTAGAGACACCGGGGAGCTGTTTTTT. This rearrangement joins TRBV20-1 to TRBJ2-2; D unresolved. V was shortened by 0 bases and J by 4 bases, with 0 bases between the two germline ends. Per the germline V gene, CDR1 is DFQATT and CDR2 is SNEGSKA (reference sequence). The CDR3 has 11 amino acids.

The count of this clone is one. The V gene is TRBV24-1, the J gene TRBJ2-2, with no clear D. V was shortened by 3 bases and J by 5 bases, with 12 bases between the two germline ends. This CDR3 is 15 amino acids long. Per germline, CDR1 KGHDR and CDR2 SFDVKD. The CDR3 DNA reads as TGTGCCACCAGTGATCCGGGCGGCTTTACCGGGGAGCTGTTTTTT. Residues: CATSDPGGFTGELFF.

In its sample, this clone ranks as medium-sized (0.01 to 0.1%). The chain has TRBV2 and TRBJ2-5; 12 positions agree with TRBD1. The germline V gene encodes CDR1 SNHLY and CDR2 FYNNEI. The trim removed 8 bases at V and 6 bases at J, leaving 4 bases unmatched. The CDR3 has 13 residues. The CDR3 coding sequence is TGTGCCAGCCAGGGACAGGGGGCACAGACCCAGTACTTC. Translation gives CASQGQGAQTQYF.

The rearrangement links TRBV14 to TRBJ2-5, with unresolved D. Germline V CDR1 and CDR2: SGHDN, FVKESK. CDR3 size: 15 residues. The V and J ends lost 3 bases and 2 bases respectively, with 13 bases between them. In DNA, the CDR3 is TGTGCCAGCAGCCAGAGACGGACCATTCAAGAGACCCAGTACTTC. It is translated as CASSQRRTIQETQYF. The full variable domain, completed using reference TRBV14 and TRBJ2-5, is EAGVTQFPSHSVIEKGQTVTLRCDPISGHDNLYWYRRVMGKEIKFLLHFVKESKQDESGMPNNRFLAERTGGTYSTLKVQPAELEDSGVYFCASSQRRTIQETQYFGPGTRLLVL.

The chain carries TRBV3-1 (or the pseudogene TRBV3-2) and TRBJ2-7; D uncertain. The germline gives CDR1 LGHDT, CDR2 YNNKEL (reference sequence). The CDR3 is 14 residues long. V gave up 4 bases and J gave up 5 bases, with 15 bases separating them. CDR3 region: CASSPHEVRNEQYF. CDR3 nucleotide sequence: TGTGCCAGCAGCCCCCACGAAGTGCGGAACGAGCAGTACTTC.

The chain combines TRBV2 with TRBJ2-2, with D perhaps matching TRBD2 (5 bases). The CDR3 loop spans 15 amino acids. Trimming took 0 bases from V and 5 from J, leaving 10 bases between them. CDR1 SNHLY and CDR2 FYNNEI come from the germline V gene. CDR3: CASSEAGVGTGELFF. Here the CDR3 DNA reads TGTGCCAGCAGTGAAGCGGGAGTGGGAACCGGGGAGCTGTTTTTT.

The chain couples TRBV18 to TRBJ1-1; a possible D gene is TRBD1 (6 bases). Deletions cut 5 bases from V and 1 base from J, with 11 bases between. Germline assignment: CDR1 KGHSH and CDR2 LQKENI. There are 14 residues in the CDR3. CDR3 sequence (DNA): TGTGCCAGCTCATCAACACAGGGGAACACTGAAGCTTTCTTT. This codes for CASSSTQGNTEAFF.

This clone appeared a single time. V and J are TRBV28 and TRBJ2-3; D is unclear. Germline assignment: CDR1 MDHEN and CDR2 SYDVKM. This CDR3 spans 15 amino acids. Trimming cost V 2 bases and J 2 bases, with 11 bases left between them. The CDR3 loop is CASSLQRGTTDTQYF. For the CDR3, the DNA is TGTGCCAGCAGTTTACAACGAGGAACCACAGATACGCAGTATTTT.

The chain combines TRBV5-5 with TRBJ2-6, with D maybe TRBD1 (5 bases). This CDR3 is 16 amino acids long. Trimming cost V 2 bases and J 2 bases, with 11 bases left between them. Germline CDR1 SGHKS, CDR2 YYEKEE (reference sequence). As DNA, the CDR3 is TGTGCCAGCAGCTTAACAGGTCGGGCTGGGGCCAACGTCCTGACTTTC. Encoded protein: CASSLTGRAGANVLTF.

The chain combines TRBV29-1 with TRBJ1-2, with 8 bases fitting TRBD1. Trimming removed 7 bases from V and 2 bases from J; junction bases left unmatched: 6. There are 13 residues in the CDR3. In germline, CDR1 is SQVTM, CDR2 ANQGSEA. CDR3 sequence: CSAGQGENYGYTF. CDR3 sequence (DNA): TGCAGCGCTGGACAGGGCGAAAACTATGGCTACACCTTC.

The chain combines TRBV7-2 with TRBJ2-1; a possible D gene is TRBD1 (6 bases). CDR3 length equals 16 residues. Germline CDR1 is SGHTA and CDR2 is FQGNSA. The V and J ends lost 8 bases and 0 bases respectively, with 17 bases between them. The CDR3 spells CASVRGGRGSYNEQFF. The CDR3 nucleotides are TGTGCCAGCGTCCGAGGGGGTCGGGGCTCCTACAATGAGCAGTTCTTC.

The CDR3, as DNA: TGTGCCAGCCGGTCGATATTCAACTATGGCTACACCTTC. Translated, it gives CASRSIFNYGYTF. This sequence joins TRBV2 and TRBJ1-2; D ambiguous. The CDR3 loop spans 13 amino acids. V was trimmed by 8 bases and J by 2 bases, leaving 12 bases between them. Germline assignment: CDR1 SNHLY and CDR2 FYNNEI.

The CDR3: CASSVGGAAATDTQYF. CDR3 nucleotide sequence: TGTGCCAGCAGCGTAGGGGGGGCGGCAGCCACAGATACGCAGTATTTT. This sequence joins TRBV9 and TRBJ2-3; the D call may be TRBD1 or TRBD2 (6 bases each). In germline, CDR1 is SGDLS, CDR2 YYNGEE. The CDR3 spans 16 residues. The V and J ends lost 0 bases and 2 bases respectively, with 13 bases between them.

The chain couples TRBV7-2 to TRBJ2-1; possible D gene TRBD2, 5 bases. Trimming took 1 base from V and 9 from J, leaving 16 bases between them. This CDR3 is built from 15 residues. Germline V gene lookup returns CDR1 SGHTA and CDR2 FQGNSA. The CDR3 nucleotides are TGTGCCAGCAGCTTAGGAGGTCTAGCTAAAGCTGAGCAGTTCTTC. It specifies CASSLGGLAKAEQFF.

The gene calls are TRBV5-5 and TRBJ2-3; the match to TRBD2 covers 7 bases. Germline values: CDR1 SGHKS, CDR2 YYEKEE (reference sequence). Unmatched junction bases numbered 6, after V lost 5 bases and J lost 6 bases. This CDR3 region has 13 residues. The CDR3: CASRPTSPDTQYF. The CDR3 DNA reads as TGTGCCAGCAGACCGACTAGCCCCGATACGCAGTATTTT.

This chain connects TRBV27 to TRBJ1-1, with D possibly matching TRBD1 (5 bases). Trimming removed 4 bases from V and 8 bases from J, with 14 bases in between. This CDR3 is built from 13 residues. Germline V gene sequence: CDR1 MNHEY, CDR2 SMNVEV (reference sequence). DNA for the CDR3: TGTGCCAGCAGTTGCGCAGGGTGTGCGGAAGCTTTCTTT. Protein: CASSCAGCAEAFF.

This rearrangement joins TRBV6-5 to TRBJ2-1; the match to TRBD2 covers 7 bases. From germline, CDR1 is MNHEY and CDR2 SVGAGI. The CDR3 covers 15 residues. V lost 6 bases to trimming and J lost 4 bases; unmatched junction nucleotides: 9. The CDR3 here is CASRGGGSGYNEQFF. CDR3 DNA: TGTGCCAGCAGGGGCGGCGGGAGCGGATACAATGAGCAGTTCTTC.

This clone was seen only a few times. J is TRBJ1-6 and V is TRBV3-1 (or the pseudogene TRBV3-2); no reliable D call. This CDR3 has 12 residues. Trimming removed 1 base from V and 10 bases from J, with 5 bases in between. Germline CDR1 reads LGHDT; CDR2 reads YNNKEL (reference sequence). CDR3 nucleotides: TGTGCCAGCAGCCAAGTTTCCTCACCCCTCCACTTT. This translates into CASSQVSSPLHF.

This clone turned up a few times. The V call is TRBV27, the J call TRBJ2-1; D is possibly TRBD2 (6 bases). The CDR3 runs to 18 residues. Trimming cost V 5 bases and J 4 bases, with 24 bases left between them. The germline CDR1 and CDR2 sequences are MNHEY and SMNVEV (reference sequence). The CDR3 region is CASSIRGGITHLYNEQFF. The CDR3 nucleotides read TGTGCCAGCAGTATTCGAGGAGGGATCACTCACCTATACAATGAGCAGTTCTTC.

This chain connects TRBV6-1 to TRBJ1-2, with D unresolved. This CDR3 has 13 amino acids. Germline lookup yields CDR1 MNHNS and CDR2 SASEGT. Trimming stripped 4 bases from V and 4 bases from J, with 10 bases between. CDR3 sequence (DNA): TGTGCCAGCAGTGGAGCCTGGGGCTATGGCTACACCTTC. Its protein is CASSGAWGYGYTF.

The rearrangement uses TRBV5-4 and TRBJ2-1, with D hard to call. Trimming took 3 bases from V and 10 from J, leaving 8 bases between them. The CDR3 loop spans 11 amino acids. Looked up from germline, CDR1 is SGHNT and CDR2 is YYREEE (reference sequence). CDR3 bases: TGTGCCAGCAGCTCCACCAGGGAGCAGTTCTTC. It is translated as CASSSTREQFF.

The chain joins TRBV19 to TRBJ2-7; no reliable D call. The ends were cut back, 5 bases at V and 2 bases at J, with 10 bases in the middle. The CDR3 loop spans 13 amino acids. Looked up from germline, CDR1 is LNHDA and CDR2 is SQIVND (reference sequence). DNA for the CDR3: TGTGCCAGTAGTCCCCAACACCCCTACGAGCAGTACTTC. Encoded protein: CASSPQHPYEQYF. Supplemented by reference TRBV19 and TRBJ2-7, the full variable domain reads DGGITQSPKYLFRKEGQNVTLSCEQNLNHDAMYWYRQDPGQGLRLIYYSQIVNDFQKGDIAEGYSVSREKKESFPLTVTSAQKNPTAFYLCASSPQHPYEQYFGPGTRLTVT.